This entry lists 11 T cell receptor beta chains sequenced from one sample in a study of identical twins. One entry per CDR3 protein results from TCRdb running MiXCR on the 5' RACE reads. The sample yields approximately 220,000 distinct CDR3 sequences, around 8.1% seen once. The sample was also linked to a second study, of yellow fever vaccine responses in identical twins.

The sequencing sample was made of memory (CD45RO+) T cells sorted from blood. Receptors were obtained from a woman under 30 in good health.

The DNA of the CDR3 is TGTGCCAGCAGCTTGGGGGACAGGGGGTTCTATGGCTACACCTTC. It yields the protein CASSLGDRGFYGYTF. This rearrangement joins TRBV5-8 to TRBJ1-2; 11 bases agree with TRBD1. CDR3 length: 15 amino acids. The germline V gene encodes CDR1 SGHTS and CDR2 YDEGEE. J was trimmed by 4 bases and V by 0 bases; bases with no gene match: 2.

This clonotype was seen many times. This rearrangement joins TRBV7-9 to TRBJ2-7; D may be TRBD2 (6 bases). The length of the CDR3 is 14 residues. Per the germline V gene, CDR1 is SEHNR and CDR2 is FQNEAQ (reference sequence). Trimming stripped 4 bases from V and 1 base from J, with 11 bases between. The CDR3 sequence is CASSSKSGSYEQYF. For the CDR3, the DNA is TGTGCCAGCAGCTCCAAAAGCGGGTCCTACGAGCAGTACTTC.

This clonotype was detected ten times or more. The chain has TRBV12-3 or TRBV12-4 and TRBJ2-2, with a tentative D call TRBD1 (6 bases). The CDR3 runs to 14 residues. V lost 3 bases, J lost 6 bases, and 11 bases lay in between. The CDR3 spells CASSFVGGSGELFF. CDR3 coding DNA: TGTGCCAGCAGTTTTGTAGGGGGATCCGGGGAGCTGTTTTTT.

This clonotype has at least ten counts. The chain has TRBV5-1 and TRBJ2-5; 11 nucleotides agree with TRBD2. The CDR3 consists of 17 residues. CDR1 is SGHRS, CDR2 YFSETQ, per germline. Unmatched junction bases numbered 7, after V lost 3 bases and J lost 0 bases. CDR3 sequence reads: CASSSMASGRYQETQYF. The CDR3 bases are TGCGCCAGCAGCTCAATGGCTAGCGGGAGGTACCAAGAGACCCAGTACTTC. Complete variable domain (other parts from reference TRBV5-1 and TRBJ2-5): KAGVTQTPRYLIKTRGQQVTLSCSPISGHRSVSWYQQTPGQGLQFLFEYFSETQRNKGNFPGRFSGRQFSNSRSEMNVSTLELGDSALYLCASSSMASGRYQETQYFGPGTRLLVL.

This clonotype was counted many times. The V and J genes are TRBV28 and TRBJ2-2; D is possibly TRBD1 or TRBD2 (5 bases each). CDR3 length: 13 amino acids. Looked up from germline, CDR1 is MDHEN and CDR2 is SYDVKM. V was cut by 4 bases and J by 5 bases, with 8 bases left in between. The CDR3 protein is CASSYGATGELFF. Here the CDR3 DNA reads TGTGCCAGCAGTTACGGGGCGACCGGGGAGCTGTTTTTT.

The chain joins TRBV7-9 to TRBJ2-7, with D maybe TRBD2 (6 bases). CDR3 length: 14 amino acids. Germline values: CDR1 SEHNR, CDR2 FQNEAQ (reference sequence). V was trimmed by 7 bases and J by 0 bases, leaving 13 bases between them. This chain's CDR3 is CASNSAGSSYEQYF. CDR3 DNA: TGTGCCAGCAACTCAGCCGGGAGCTCCTACGAGCAGTACTTC.

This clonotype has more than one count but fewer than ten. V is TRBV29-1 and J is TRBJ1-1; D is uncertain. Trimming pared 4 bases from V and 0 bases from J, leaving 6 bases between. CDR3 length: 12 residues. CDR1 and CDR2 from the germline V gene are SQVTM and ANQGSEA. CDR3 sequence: CSVAILNTEAFF. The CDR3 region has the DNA TGCAGCGTTGCCATCTTGAACACTGAAGCTTTCTTT.

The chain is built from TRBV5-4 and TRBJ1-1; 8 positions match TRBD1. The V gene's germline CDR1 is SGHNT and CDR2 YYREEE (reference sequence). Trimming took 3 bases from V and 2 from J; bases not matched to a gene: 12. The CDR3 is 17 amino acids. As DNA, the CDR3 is TGTGCCAGCAGCTACTTTGGACAGGGCCTAAAAAACACTGAAGCTTTCTTT. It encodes CASSYFGQGLKNTEAFF.

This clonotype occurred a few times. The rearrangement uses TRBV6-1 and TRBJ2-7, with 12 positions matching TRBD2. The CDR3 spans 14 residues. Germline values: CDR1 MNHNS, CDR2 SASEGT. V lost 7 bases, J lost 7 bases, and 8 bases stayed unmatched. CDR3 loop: CASNGVLAGGEQYF. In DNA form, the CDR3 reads TGTGCCAGCAACGGTGTTCTAGCGGGAGGGGAGCAGTACTTC.

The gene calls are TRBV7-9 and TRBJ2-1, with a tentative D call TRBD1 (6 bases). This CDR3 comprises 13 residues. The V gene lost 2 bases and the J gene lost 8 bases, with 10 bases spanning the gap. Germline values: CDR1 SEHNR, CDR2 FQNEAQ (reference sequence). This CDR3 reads CASSLYEGDEQFF. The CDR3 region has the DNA TGTGCCAGCAGCTTATATGAGGGGGATGAGCAGTTCTTC.

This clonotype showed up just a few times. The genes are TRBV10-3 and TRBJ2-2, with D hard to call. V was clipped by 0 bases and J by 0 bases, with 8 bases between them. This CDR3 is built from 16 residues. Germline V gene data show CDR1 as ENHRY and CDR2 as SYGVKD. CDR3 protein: CAISESGLPNTGELFF. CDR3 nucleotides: TGTGCCATCAGTGAGTCCGGGCTACCGAACACCGGGGAGCTGTTTTTT.